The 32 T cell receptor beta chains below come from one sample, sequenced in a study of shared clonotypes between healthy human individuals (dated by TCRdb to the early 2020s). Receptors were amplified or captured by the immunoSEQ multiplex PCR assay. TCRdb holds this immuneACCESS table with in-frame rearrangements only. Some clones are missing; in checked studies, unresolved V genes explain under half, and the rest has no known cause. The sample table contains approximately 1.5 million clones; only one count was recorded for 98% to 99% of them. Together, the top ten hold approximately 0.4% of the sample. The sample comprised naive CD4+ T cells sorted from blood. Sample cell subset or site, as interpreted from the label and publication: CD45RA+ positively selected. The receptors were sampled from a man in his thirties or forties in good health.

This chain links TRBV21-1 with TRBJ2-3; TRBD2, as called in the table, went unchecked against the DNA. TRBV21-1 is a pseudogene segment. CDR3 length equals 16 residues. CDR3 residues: CASSKAGQGGPDTQYF. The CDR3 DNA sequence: TGTGCCAGCAGCAAAGCTGGCCAGGGAGGCCCAGATACGCAGTATTTT.

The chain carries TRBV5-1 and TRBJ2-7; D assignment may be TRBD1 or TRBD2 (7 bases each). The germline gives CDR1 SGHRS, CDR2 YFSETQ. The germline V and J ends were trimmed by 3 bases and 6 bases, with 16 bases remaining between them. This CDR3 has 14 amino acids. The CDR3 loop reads CASSSTGRESEQYF. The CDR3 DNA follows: TGCGCCAGCAGCTCGACAGGGAGGGAAAGCGAGCAGTACTTC.

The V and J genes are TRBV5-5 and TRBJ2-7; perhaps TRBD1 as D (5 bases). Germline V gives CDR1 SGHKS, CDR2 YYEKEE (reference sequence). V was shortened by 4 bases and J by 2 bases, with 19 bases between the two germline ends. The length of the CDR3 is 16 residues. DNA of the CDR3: TGTGCCAGCAGCGAACTCGGGCAGGGAAAGCCCTACGAGCAGTACTTC. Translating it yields CASSELGQGKPYEQYF.

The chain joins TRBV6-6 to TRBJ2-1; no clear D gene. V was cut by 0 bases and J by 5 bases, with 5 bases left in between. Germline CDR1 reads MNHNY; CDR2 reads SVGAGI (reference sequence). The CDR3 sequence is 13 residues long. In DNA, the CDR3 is TGTGCCAGCAGTTACTCAGGTAACAATGAGCAGTTCTTC. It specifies CASSYSGNNEQFF.

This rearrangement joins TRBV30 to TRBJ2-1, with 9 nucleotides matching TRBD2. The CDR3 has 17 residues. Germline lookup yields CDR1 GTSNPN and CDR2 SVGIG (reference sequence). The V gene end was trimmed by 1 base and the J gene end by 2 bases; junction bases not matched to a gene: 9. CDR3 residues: CAWSAPNSGRPYNEQFF. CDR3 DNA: TGTGCCTGGAGTGCACCGAATAGCGGGAGACCCTACAATGAGCAGTTCTTC.

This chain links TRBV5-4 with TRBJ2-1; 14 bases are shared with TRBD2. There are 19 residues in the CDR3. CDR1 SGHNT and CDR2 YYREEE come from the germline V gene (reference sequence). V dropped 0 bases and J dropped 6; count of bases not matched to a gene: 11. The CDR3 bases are TGTGCCAGCAGCTTGGGTGGGACTAGCGGGAGCCAGAGATCCAATGAGCAGTTCTTC. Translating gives CASSLGGTSGSQRSNEQFF.

This CDR3 reads CASSQNTGDQETQYF. The CDR3 region has the DNA TGTGCCAGCTCACAGAATACAGGGGACCAAGAGACCCAGTACTTC. This chain joins TRBV18 and TRBJ2-5; 7 positions agree with TRBD1. This CDR3 comprises 15 residues. The germline V gene encodes CDR1 KGHSH and CDR2 LQKENI. The trim removed 4 bases at V and 0 bases at J, leaving 5 bases unmatched.

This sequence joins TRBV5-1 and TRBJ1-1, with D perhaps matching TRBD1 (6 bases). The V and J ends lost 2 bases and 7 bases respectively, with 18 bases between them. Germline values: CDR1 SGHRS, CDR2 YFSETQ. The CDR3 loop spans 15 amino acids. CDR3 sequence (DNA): TGCGCCAGCAGCTTTGGGAACAGGGAGAGGATTGAAGCTTTCTTT. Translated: CASSFGNRERIEAFF.

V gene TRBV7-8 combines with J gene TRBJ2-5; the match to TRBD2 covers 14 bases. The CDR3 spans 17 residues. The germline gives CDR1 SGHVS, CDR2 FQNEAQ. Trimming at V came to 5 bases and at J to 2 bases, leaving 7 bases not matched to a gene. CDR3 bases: TGTGCCAGCAGCACTCCGACTAGCGGGAGGGCGCAAGAGACCCAGTACTTC. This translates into CASSTPTSGRAQETQYF. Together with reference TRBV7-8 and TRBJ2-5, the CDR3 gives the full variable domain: GAGVSQSPRYKVAKRGQDVALRCDPISGHVSLFWYQQALGQGPEFLTYFQNEAQLDKSGLPSDRFFAERPEGSVSTLKIQRTQQEDSAVYLCASSTPTSGRAQETQYFGPGTRLLVL.

The CDR3, as DNA: TGTGCCATCGCCGACGGATCCAATCAGCCCCAGCATTTT. Translated, it gives CAIADGSNQPQHF. V gene TRBV10-3 combines with J gene TRBJ1-5; unclear D gene. The CDR3 runs to 13 residues. V was shortened by 8 bases and J by 3 bases, with 11 bases between the two germline ends. The germline V gene encodes CDR1 ENHRY and CDR2 SYGVKD.

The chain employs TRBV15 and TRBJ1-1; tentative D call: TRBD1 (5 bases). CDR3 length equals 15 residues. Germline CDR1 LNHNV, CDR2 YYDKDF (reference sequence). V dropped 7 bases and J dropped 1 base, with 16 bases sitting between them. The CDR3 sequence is CATTSGLRENTEAFF. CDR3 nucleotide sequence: TGTGCCACCACCTCGGGACTGAGGGAGAACACTGAAGCTTTCTTT.

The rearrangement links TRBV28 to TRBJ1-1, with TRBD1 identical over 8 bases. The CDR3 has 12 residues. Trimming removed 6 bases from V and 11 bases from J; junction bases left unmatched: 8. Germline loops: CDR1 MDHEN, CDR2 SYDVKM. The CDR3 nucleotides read TGTGCCAGCAGATTCCGGGACAGGCAGGCTTTCTTT. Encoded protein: CASRFRDRQAFF.

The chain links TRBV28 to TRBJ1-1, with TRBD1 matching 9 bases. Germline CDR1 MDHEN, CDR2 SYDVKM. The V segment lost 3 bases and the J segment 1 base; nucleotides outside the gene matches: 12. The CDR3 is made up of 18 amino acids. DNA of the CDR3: TGTGCCAGCAGTTTGTGGACAGGGGATTTAGTTTGGAACACTGAAGCTTTCTTT. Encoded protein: CASSLWTGDLVWNTEAFF. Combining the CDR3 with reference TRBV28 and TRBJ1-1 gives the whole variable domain DVKVTQSSRYLVKRTGEKVFLECVQDMDHENMFWYRQDPGLGLRLIYFSYDVKMKEKGDIPEGYSVSREKKERFSLILESASTNQTSMYLCASSLWTGDLVWNTEAFFGQGTRLTVV.

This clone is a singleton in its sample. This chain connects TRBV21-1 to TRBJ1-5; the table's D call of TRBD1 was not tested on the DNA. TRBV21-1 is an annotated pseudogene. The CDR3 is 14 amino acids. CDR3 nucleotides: TGTGCGATCCCCGGCCCCAGGGGCGGGCAGCCCCAGCATTTT. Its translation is CAIPGPRGGQPQHF.

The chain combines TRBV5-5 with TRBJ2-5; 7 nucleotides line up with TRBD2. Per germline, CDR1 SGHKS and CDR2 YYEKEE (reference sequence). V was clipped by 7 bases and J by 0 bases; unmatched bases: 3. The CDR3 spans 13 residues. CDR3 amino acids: CASWGGNQETQYF. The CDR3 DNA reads TGTGCCAGCTGGGGAGGGAACCAAGAGACCCAGTACTTC.

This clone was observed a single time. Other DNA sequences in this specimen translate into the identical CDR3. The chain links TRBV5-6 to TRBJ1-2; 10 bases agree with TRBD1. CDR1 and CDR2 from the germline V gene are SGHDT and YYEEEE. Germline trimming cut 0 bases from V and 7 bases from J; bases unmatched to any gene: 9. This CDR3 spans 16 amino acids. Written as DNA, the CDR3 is TGTGCCAGCAGCTTGGGCCCGGGACAGGGGAGGAGTGGCTACACCTTC. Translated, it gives CASSLGPGQGRSGYTF. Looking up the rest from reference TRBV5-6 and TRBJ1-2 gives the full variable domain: DAGVTQSPTHLIKTRGQQVTLRCSPKSGHDTVSWYQQALGQGPQFIFQYYEEEERQRGNFPDRFSGHQFPNYSSELNVNALLLGDSALYLCASSLGPGQGRSGYTFGSGTRLTVV.

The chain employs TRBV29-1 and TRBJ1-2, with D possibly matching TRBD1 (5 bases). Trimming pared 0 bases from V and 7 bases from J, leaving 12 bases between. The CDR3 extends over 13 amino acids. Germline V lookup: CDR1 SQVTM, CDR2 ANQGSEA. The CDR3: CSVEEARESGYTF. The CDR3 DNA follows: TGCAGCGTTGAAGAAGCCAGGGAGAGTGGCTACACCTTC.

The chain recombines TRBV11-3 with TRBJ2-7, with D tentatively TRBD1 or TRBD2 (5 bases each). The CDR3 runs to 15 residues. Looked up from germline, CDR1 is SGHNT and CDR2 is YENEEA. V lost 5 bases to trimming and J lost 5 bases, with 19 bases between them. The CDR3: CASSVTGTGIHEQYF. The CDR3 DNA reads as TGTGCCAGCAGCGTTACCGGGACGGGAATCCACGAGCAGTACTTC. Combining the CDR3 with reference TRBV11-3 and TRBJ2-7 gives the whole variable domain EAGVVQSPRYKIIEKKQPVAFWCNPISGHNTLYWYLQNLGQGPELLIRYENEEAVDDSQLPKDRFSAERLKGVDSTLKIQPAELGDSAVYLCASSVTGTGIHEQYFGPGTRLTVT.

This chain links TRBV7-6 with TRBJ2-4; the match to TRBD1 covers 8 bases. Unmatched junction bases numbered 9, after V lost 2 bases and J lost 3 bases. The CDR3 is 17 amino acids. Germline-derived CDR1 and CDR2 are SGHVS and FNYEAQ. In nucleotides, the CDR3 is TGTGCCAGCAGCTTATTACAGGGGGGCTCGGACAAAAACATTCAGTACTTC. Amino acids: CASSLLQGGSDKNIQYF.

The chain's CDR3 is CASSLRPGGEDEQYF. In DNA form, the CDR3 reads TGTGCCAGCAGCTTAAGGCCGGGGGGAGAGGACGAGCAGTACTTC. The chain uses TRBV7-9 and TRBJ2-7; 7 nucleotides match TRBD2. Germline CDR1 SEHNR, CDR2 FQNEAQ (reference sequence). The CDR3 extends over 15 amino acids. J was trimmed by 5 bases and V by 2 bases; bases with no gene match: 9.

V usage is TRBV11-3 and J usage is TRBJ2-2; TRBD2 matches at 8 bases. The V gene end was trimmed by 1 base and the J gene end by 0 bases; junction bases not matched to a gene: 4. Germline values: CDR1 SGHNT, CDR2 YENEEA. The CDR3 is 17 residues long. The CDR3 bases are TGTGCCAGCAGCTTAGCGGGAGGGCGGACGAACACCGGGGAGCTGTTTTTT. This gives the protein CASSLAGGRTNTGELFF.

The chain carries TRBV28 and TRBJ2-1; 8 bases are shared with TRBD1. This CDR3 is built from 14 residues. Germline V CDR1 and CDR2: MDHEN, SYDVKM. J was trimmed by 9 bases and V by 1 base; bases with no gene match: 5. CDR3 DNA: TGTGCCAGCAGTTTATTCCCCGGGACAGGTGAGCAGTTCTTC. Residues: CASSLFPGTGEQFF.

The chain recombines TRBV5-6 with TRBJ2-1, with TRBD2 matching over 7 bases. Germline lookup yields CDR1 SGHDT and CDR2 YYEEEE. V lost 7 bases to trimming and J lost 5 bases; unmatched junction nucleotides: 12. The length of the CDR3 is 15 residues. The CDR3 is CASVLLLAVNNEQFF. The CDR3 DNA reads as TGTGCCAGCGTCCTGCTGCTAGCGGTGAACAATGAGCAGTTCTTC.

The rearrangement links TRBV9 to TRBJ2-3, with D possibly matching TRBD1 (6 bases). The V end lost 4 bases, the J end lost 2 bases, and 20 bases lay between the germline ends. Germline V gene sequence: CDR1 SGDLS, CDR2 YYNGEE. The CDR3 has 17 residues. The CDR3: CASSPVGQTVSTDTQYF. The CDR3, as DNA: TGTGCCAGCAGCCCAGTAGGACAGACAGTATCCACAGATACGCAGTATTTT.

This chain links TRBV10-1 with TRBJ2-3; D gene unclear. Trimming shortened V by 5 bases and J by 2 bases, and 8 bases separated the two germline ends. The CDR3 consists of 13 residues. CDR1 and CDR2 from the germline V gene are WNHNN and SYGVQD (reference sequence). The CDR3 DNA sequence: TGCGCCAGCAGTTCGACAACCACAGATACGCAGTATTTT. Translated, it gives CASSSTTTDTQYF.

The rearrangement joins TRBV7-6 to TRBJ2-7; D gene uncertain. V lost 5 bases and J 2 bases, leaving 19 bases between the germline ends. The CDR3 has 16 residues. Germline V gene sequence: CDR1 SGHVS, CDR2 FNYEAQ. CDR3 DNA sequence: TGTGCCAGCAGCCCCATGACGGACGGCGAGGCCTACGAGCAGTACTTC. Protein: CASSPMTDGEAYEQYF. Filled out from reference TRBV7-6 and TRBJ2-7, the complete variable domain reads GAGVSQSPRYKVTKRGQDVALRCDPISGHVSLYWYRQALGQGPEFLTYFNYEAQQDKSGLPNDRFSAERPEGSISTLTIQRTEQRDSAMYRCASSPMTDGEAYEQYFGPGTRLTVT.

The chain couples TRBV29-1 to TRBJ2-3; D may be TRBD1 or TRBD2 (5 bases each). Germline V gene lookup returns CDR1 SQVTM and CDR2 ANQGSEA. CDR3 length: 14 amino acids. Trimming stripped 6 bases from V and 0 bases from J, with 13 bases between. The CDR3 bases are TGCAGCGTCTCAGGGAGAGTTAGCACAGATACGCAGTATTTT. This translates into CSVSGRVSTDTQYF.

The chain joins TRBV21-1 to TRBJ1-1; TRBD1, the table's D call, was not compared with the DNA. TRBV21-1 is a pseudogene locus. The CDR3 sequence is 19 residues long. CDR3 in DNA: TGTGCCAGCAGCTCACCTCGGACAGGGGAGAACAAGACGAACACTGAAGCTTTCTTT. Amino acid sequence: CASSSPRTGENKTNTEAFF.

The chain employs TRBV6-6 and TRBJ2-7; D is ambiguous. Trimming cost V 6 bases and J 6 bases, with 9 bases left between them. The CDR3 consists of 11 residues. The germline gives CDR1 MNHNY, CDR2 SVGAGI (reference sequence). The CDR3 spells CASSPQVEQYF. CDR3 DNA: TGTGCCAGCAGCCCCCAGGTCGAGCAGTACTTC.

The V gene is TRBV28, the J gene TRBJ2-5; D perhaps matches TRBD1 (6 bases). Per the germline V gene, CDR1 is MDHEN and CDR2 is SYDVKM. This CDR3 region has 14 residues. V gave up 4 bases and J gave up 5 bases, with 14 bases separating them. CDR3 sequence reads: CASSSDRPSETQYF. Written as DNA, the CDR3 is TGTGCCAGCAGTTCTGACAGGCCCAGTGAGACCCAGTACTTC.

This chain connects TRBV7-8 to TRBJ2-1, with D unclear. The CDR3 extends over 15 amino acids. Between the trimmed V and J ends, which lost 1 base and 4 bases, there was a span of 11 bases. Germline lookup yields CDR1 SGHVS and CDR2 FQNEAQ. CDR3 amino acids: CASSLVVRRYNEQFF. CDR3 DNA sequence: TGTGCCAGCAGCTTAGTCGTCCGGCGATACAATGAGCAGTTCTTC.

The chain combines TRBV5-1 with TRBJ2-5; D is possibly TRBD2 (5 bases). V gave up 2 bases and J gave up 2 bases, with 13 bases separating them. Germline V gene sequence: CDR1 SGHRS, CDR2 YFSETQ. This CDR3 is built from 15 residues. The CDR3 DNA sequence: TGCGCCAGCAGCTTTCAATTAACGGGGCAAGAGACCCAGTACTTC. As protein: CASSFQLTGQETQYF.